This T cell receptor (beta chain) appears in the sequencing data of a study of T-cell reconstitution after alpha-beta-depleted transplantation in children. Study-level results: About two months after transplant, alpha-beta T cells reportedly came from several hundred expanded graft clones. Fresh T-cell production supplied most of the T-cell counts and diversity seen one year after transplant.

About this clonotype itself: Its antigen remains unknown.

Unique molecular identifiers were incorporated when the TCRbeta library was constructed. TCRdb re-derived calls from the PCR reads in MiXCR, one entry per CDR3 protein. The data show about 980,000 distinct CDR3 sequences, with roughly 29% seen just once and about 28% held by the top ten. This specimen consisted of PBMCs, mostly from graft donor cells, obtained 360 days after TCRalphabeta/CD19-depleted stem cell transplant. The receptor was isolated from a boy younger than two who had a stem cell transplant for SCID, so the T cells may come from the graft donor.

This chain's CDR3 is CASSERVHSYEQYF. CDR3 nucleotide sequence: TGTGCCAGCAGTGAGCGGGTCCACTCCTACGAGCAGTACTTC. The chain uses TRBV6-1 and TRBJ2-7, with a possible D match to TRBD2 (5 bases). Germline values: CDR1 MNHNS, CDR2 SASEGT. V was trimmed by 3 bases and J by 0 bases, leaving 9 bases between them. The CDR3 runs 14 residues.